The 6 T cell receptor beta chains listed next were all sequenced from one sample in a study of blood T cell repertoires in COVID-19. TCRdb's copy holds only in-frame clones and misses some; the assay was immunoSEQ multiplex PCR. In the table there are around 260,000 clones, approximately 83% of which are singletons. What was sequenced was peripheral blood. The receptors come from a woman aged 45-65 years who had recovered from COVID-19.

The chain has TRBV5-6 and TRBJ2-1, with 7 bases matching TRBD2. Losses at the gene ends were 0 bases for V and 7 bases for J; bases not matched to a gene: 7. CDR3 length: 15 amino acids. Germline V gene lookup returns CDR1 SGHDT and CDR2 YYEEEE. CDR3 amino acids: CASSLGGRLLNEQFF. The CDR3 DNA reads as TGTGCCAGCAGCTTGGGCGGGAGACTACTAAATGAGCAGTTCTTC.

This clone showed up many times. J is TRBJ1-6 and V is TRBV27; a possible D gene is TRBD1 (6 bases). Deletions cut 3 bases from V and 10 bases from J, with 10 bases between. The CDR3 spans 13 residues. Germline CDR1 reads MNHEY; CDR2 reads SMNVEV (reference sequence). The CDR3 spells CASSFTGMSPLHF. The CDR3 DNA reads as TGTGCCAGCAGTTTCACAGGGATGTCACCCCTCCACTTT.

The chain uses TRBV27 and TRBJ2-5, with TRBD2 identical over 10 bases. The CDR3 extends over 14 amino acids. Germline V gene lookup returns CDR1 MNHEY and CDR2 SMNVEV (reference sequence). The V gene end was trimmed by 6 bases and the J gene end by 4 bases; junction bases not matched to a gene: 5. CDR3 region: CASRASGRGETQYF. The CDR3, as DNA: TGTGCCAGCAGGGCTAGCGGGAGAGGAGAGACCCAGTACTTC.

The chain employs TRBV24-1 and TRBJ2-1; TRBD1 matches at 8 bases. The junction had 9 bases not matched to a gene; V was cut back by 9 bases and J by 9 bases. Germline CDR1 is KGHDR and CDR2 is SFDVKD. The CDR3 has 13 residues. This chain's CDR3 is CATGRTGTGEQFF. The CDR3 DNA follows: TGTGCCACCGGTAGGACAGGGACCGGTGAGCAGTTCTTC.

The genes are TRBV27 and TRBJ2-7; a possible D gene is TRBD2 (5 bases). V gave up 2 bases and J gave up 3 bases, with 14 bases separating them. The CDR3 runs 15 residues. Germline assignment: CDR1 MNHEY and CDR2 SMNVEV (reference sequence). The CDR3 DNA follows: TGTGCCAGCAGTTTAAGGGTGGGAGTAGGCTACGAGCAGTACTTC. As protein: CASSLRVGVGYEQYF.

The chain recombines TRBV7-2 with TRBJ1-2; D unclear. This CDR3 spans 13 amino acids. The V end lost 5 bases, the J end lost 7 bases, and 14 bases lay between the germline ends. The germline gives CDR1 SGHTA, CDR2 FQGNSA. Here the CDR3 reads CASSPLEGGGYTF. CDR3 nucleotide sequence: TGTGCCAGCAGCCCCCTGGAGGGTGGTGGCTACACCTTC.